This TCR beta chain was captured by sequencing in a study of blood T cell repertoires in COVID-19. Study at large: Collection of acute and convalescent COVID-19 samples took place in the United States, Italy and Spain. The cDNA or gDNA used as material had been derived from T cells, B-cell-depleted T cells, or PBMCs.

Enrolled during active infection, Seattle patients were then followed longitudinally. Germline V gene data show CDR1 as SNHLY and CDR2 as FYNNEI. With 6 bases clipped from V and 3 bases from J, the junction kept 6 bases outside the gene matches. The CDR3 totals 15 residues. The authors' processing: Counts of nucleated cells, estimated from reference gene primer amplification, were obtained. Profiling relied on immunoSEQ multiplex PCR, and the TCRdb table lists in-frame clones only, not all of them. The V and J calls and clone size are taken from that table; D and trimming were inferred from the DNA. Of 100,000 to 150,000 clones in the sample, around 88% were seen once.

Sequenced material: peripheral blood. This TCR was sampled from a man between 60 and 70 years old with COVID-19, enrolled during active disease. This chain links TRBV2 with TRBJ2-3; 10 positions agree with TRBD1. CDR3 sequence reads: CASRGDRGQTDTQYF. CDR3 nucleotides: TGTGCCAGCAGGGGCGACAGGGGGCAGACAGATACGCAGTATTTT. The full variable domain, its missing parts supplied by reference TRBV2 and TRBJ2-3, is EPEVTQTPSHQVTQMGQEVILRCVPISNHLYFYWYRQILGQKVEFLVSFYNNEISEKSEIFDDQFSVERPDGSNFTLKIRSTKLEDSAMYFCASRGDRGQTDTQYFGPGTRLTVL.